This T cell receptor beta chain comes out of a study of cytomegalovirus exposure and HLA in healthy donors. This CDR3 is built from 17 residues. The germline V gene encodes CDR1 MNHEY and CDR2 SMNVEV (reference sequence). The junction had 14 bases not matched to a gene; V was cut back by 6 bases and J by 3 bases. Use of 60 Vbeta and 13 Jbeta primers characterized the PCR. Repertoires were generated with immunoSEQ multiplex PCR, while TCRdb's copy carries only in-frame clones and drops some. The sample includes approximately 79,000 clones, more than 60% of them seen just once. This sequence was found in a male donor in good health and CMV-seropositive. The chain recombines TRBV27 with TRBJ2-3; 8 nucleotides line up with TRBD1. Material for sequencing was PBMCs. CDR3 nucleotides: TGTGCCAGCAGACTCCGTCCGGGACAGGAGTTAACAGATACGCAGTATTTT. This gives the protein CASRLRPGQELTDTQYF.